This T cell receptor (beta chain) was sequenced during a study of human T cells and chemical hapten exposure. Study observations and caveats: Sensitization with DPC brought no change to TCRs above 1 in 1000 in frequency.

V was clipped by 1 base and J by 1 base; unmatched bases: 2. CDR3 length: 16 residues. From germline, CDR1 is KGHSH and CDR2 LQKENI. There are a few counts of this clonotype. The target antigen is unknown. TCRdb recomputed calls from the RACE reads with MiXCR, one row per CDR3 protein. This table holds more than 55,000 distinct CDR3 sequences, around 9.8% found once. Time point denoted: patch test 1, 2 weeks after DPC sensitization. The treatment denotes: therapeutic diphenylcyclopropenone sensitization with weekly scalp DPC. The TCR comes from a woman aged 35 to 49 with alopecia areata. Some clones in this sample may be carry-over from other donors' samples. The sample in question was whole blood, obtained in connection with sensitization to the hapten diphenylcyclopropenone (DPC). The chain couples TRBV18 to TRBJ2-7, with TRBD2 matching 12 bases. CDR3 sequence (DNA): TGTGCCAGCTCACCACTGGGACTAGCGGGTTCCTACGAGCAGTACTTC. This gives the protein CASSPLGLAGSYEQYF.